These 20 T cell receptor beta chains came from one sample sequenced in a study of cytomegalovirus exposure and HLA in healthy donors. The PCR had 60 Vbeta and 13 Jbeta primers. Sequencing was performed with immunoSEQ multiplex PCR; in TCRdb, only in-frame clones are kept and a portion is missing. The table shows 65,000 to 95,000 clones, with around 81% occurring only once. The sequencing sample was made of PBMCs. These receptors were obtained from a male donor in good health and CMV-seropositive.

By share, this clone ranks as hyperexpanded. The V and J genes are TRBV19 and TRBJ2-7; 10 nucleotides align to TRBD1. V lost 8 bases and J lost 3; bases outside the gene matches: 10. This CDR3 spans 15 amino acids. Germline V CDR1 and CDR2: LNHDA, SQIVND (reference sequence). CDR3 residues: CASGRTGGDLYEQYF. DNA for the CDR3: TGTGCCAGTGGGAGGACAGGGGGAGACCTCTACGAGCAGTACTTC.

The chain links TRBV7-2 to TRBJ1-4, with TRBD1 as a possible D gene (5 bases). The CDR3 totals 13 residues. V was shortened by 5 bases and J by 7 bases, with 11 bases between the two germline ends. Germline V lookup: CDR1 SGHTA, CDR2 FQGNSA. CDR3 region: CASSDRGVEKLFF. CDR3 in DNA: TGTGCCAGCAGCGACCGGGGGGTTGAAAAACTGTTTTTT.

The rearrangement joins TRBV19 to TRBJ2-2; TRBD2 is a possible D gene (5 bases). Germline lookup yields CDR1 LNHDA and CDR2 SQIVND (reference sequence). V shed 3 bases and J shed 0 bases, with 5 bases lying between them. The CDR3 runs 14 residues. The CDR3 sequence is CASSIGANTGELFF. CDR3 DNA: TGTGCCAGTAGTATCGGGGCGAACACCGGGGAGCTGTTTTTT.

The chain combines TRBV7-3 with TRBJ1-1; a possible D gene is TRBD1 (5 bases). Trimming removed 6 bases at V and 1 base at J, with 15 bases between. The CDR3 runs 15 residues. Germline assignment: CDR1 SGHTA and CDR2 FQGTGA. The CDR3 DNA reads as TGTGCCAGCAGTTTGGCGGGGACCGAGAACACTGAAGCTTTCTTT. It translates to CASSLAGTENTEAFF.

The J gene is TRBJ2-5, the V gene TRBV28; 13 positions agree with TRBD2. CDR3 length: 15 residues. Germline V gives CDR1 MDHEN, CDR2 SYDVKM. Unmatched junction bases numbered 4, after V lost 5 bases and J lost 4 bases. The CDR3 loop is CASSPGLAGVETQYF. CDR3 in DNA: TGTGCCAGCAGTCCCGGACTAGCGGGAGTAGAGACCCAGTACTTC.

V gene TRBV7-8 combines with J gene TRBJ2-1; 12 bases fit TRBD2. V lost 5 bases, J lost 6 bases, and 5 bases stayed unmatched. This CDR3 has 15 residues. Germline CDR1 SGHVS, CDR2 FQNEAQ. The CDR3 sequence is CASSLTSGGTNEQFF. In DNA, the CDR3 is TGTGCCAGCAGCCTTACTAGCGGGGGGACCAATGAGCAGTTCTTC. Filled out from reference TRBV7-8 and TRBJ2-1, the complete variable domain reads GAGVSQSPRYKVAKRGQDVALRCDPISGHVSLFWYQQALGQGPEFLTYFQNEAQLDKSGLPSDRFFAERPEGSVSTLKIQRTQQEDSAVYLCASSLTSGGTNEQFFGPGTRLTVL.

CDR3 DNA sequence: TGTGCCACTATGCCGGGACAGGGGAAGCAAGATACGCAGTATTTT. Translated: CATMPGQGKQDTQYF. The chain uses TRBV27 and TRBJ2-3, with 10 nucleotides matching TRBD1. V lost 10 bases and J lost 5; bases outside the gene matches: 12. The CDR3 runs to 15 residues. Germline lookup yields CDR1 MNHEY and CDR2 SMNVEV (reference sequence).

The V call is TRBV18, the J call TRBJ1-5; possibly TRBD1 for D (5 bases). Deletions cut 3 bases from V and 6 bases from J, with 12 bases between. CDR3 length: 14 residues. The V gene's germline CDR1 is KGHSH and CDR2 LQKENI. This CDR3 reads CASSPGDGGQPQHF. Written as DNA, the CDR3 is TGTGCCAGCTCACCGGGGGACGGGGGTCAGCCCCAGCATTTT.

V is TRBV6-1 and J is TRBJ2-7; 14 bases fit TRBD2. Germline trimming cut 6 bases from V and 2 bases from J; bases unmatched to any gene: 3. CDR3 length equals 15 residues. Looked up from germline, CDR1 is MNHNS and CDR2 is SASEGT. The CDR3 loop is CASSWTSGGTYEQYF. The CDR3 nucleotides read TGTGCCAGCAGCTGGACTAGCGGGGGGACCTACGAGCAGTACTTC.

This clone was detected only a few times. The chain couples TRBV7-9 to TRBJ1-1; D is ambiguous. V lost 2 bases to trimming and J lost 1 base, with 5 bases between them. The germline V gene has CDR1 SEHNR and CDR2 FQNEAQ (reference sequence). The CDR3 length is 13 residues. The CDR3 reads CASSLMRNTEAFF. The CDR3 coding sequence is TGTGCCAGCAGCTTAATGCGGAACACTGAAGCTTTCTTT.

This chain links TRBV2 with TRBJ2-4; D not resolved. Trimming cost V 3 bases and J 1 base, with 13 bases left between them. In germline, CDR1 is SNHLY, CDR2 FYNNEI. The CDR3 is made up of 16 amino acids. Here the CDR3 reads CASSDNLSRAKNIQYF. The CDR3, as DNA: TGTGCCAGCAGTGATAATCTGAGCAGGGCCAAAAACATTCAGTACTTC. The variable domain in full, with the rest retrieved from reference TRBV2 and TRBJ2-4, is EPEVTQTPSHQVTQMGQEVILRCVPISNHLYFYWYRQILGQKVEFLVSFYNNEISEKSEIFDDQFSVERPDGSNFTLKIRSTKLEDSAMYFCASSDNLSRAKNIQYFGAGTRLSVL.

The chain carries TRBV27 and TRBJ2-1; 8 bases map to TRBD1. Germline V CDR1 and CDR2: MNHEY, SMNVEV (reference sequence). V lost 1 base and J lost 0; bases outside the gene matches: 2. The CDR3 runs 16 residues. CDR3 coding DNA: TGTGCCAGCAGTTTATTCACAGGGGGCTCCTACAATGAGCAGTTCTTC. Protein: CASSLFTGGSYNEQFF.

The chain recombines TRBV19 with TRBJ2-6; D unresolved. From germline, CDR1 is LNHDA and CDR2 SQIVND (reference sequence). CDR3 length: 19 amino acids. With 1 base removed from V and 2 bases from J, the gap between germline ends came to 18 bases. The CDR3 nucleotides are TGTGCCAGTAGTATAGGGGTGTTAGCCTTAGGCGCTGGGGCCAACGTCCTGACTTTC. It specifies CASSIGVLALGAGANVLTF.

V is TRBV28 and J is TRBJ1-4; the D is unclear. The V end was cut by 8 bases, the J end by 4 bases, with 14 bases between. The CDR3 runs 14 residues. The V gene's germline CDR1 is MDHEN and CDR2 SYDVKM. The DNA for the CDR3 is TGTGCCAGCGGTCTTGAGGGTCTTAATGAAAAACTGTTTTTT. Translation: CASGLEGLNEKLFF.

This clone was found once. V gene TRBV5-6 combines with J gene TRBJ1-3; D is perhaps TRBD1 (5 bases). The germline gives CDR1 SGHDT, CDR2 YYEEEE. With 4 bases removed from V and 0 bases from J, the gap between germline ends came to 11 bases. The CDR3 is 15 residues long. Here the CDR3 reads CASSGVGHSGNTIYF. In nucleotides, the CDR3 is TGTGCCAGCAGCGGAGTAGGACACTCTGGAAACACCATATATTTT.

The rearrangement joins TRBV7-6 to TRBJ2-5; tentative D call: TRBD1 (6 bases). This CDR3 region has 14 residues. Trimming removed 5 bases at V and 2 bases at J, with 12 bases between. The V gene's germline CDR1 is SGHVS and CDR2 FNYEAQ. The DNA of the CDR3 is TGTGCCAGCAGCGGGGGACATTCGCAAGAGACCCAGTACTTC. Protein: CASSGGHSQETQYF.

J is TRBJ2-7 and V is TRBV10-3; 9 bases are shared with TRBD2. Germline-derived CDR1 and CDR2 are ENHRY and SYGVKD. V dropped 3 bases and J dropped 2; count of bases not matched to a gene: 8. The length of the CDR3 is 16 residues. The CDR3 sequence is CAISDTRLADPYEQYF. CDR3 DNA sequence: TGTGCCATCAGTGATACGAGACTAGCGGATCCCTACGAGCAGTACTTC.

In the case of this clone: This sample includes further DNA sequences coding for the same CDR3. V is TRBV19 and J is TRBJ1-5; D is perhaps TRBD1 (5 bases). CDR3 size: 13 residues. Germline V gene data show CDR1 as LNHDA and CDR2 as SQIVND (reference sequence). Between the trimmed V and J ends, which lost 2 bases and 7 bases, there was a span of 9 bases. The CDR3 DNA follows: TGTGCCAGTAGTATACAGGGCAGCCAGCCCCAGCATTTT. It yields the protein CASSIQGSQPQHF.

As DNA, the CDR3 is TGTGCCAGCACCCAACTCGGGCAGTACTTC. Its protein product is CASTQLGQYF. The chain joins TRBV5-8 to TRBJ2-5, with unresolved D. Germline V gives CDR1 SGHTS, CDR2 YDEGEE. The CDR3 consists of 10 residues. V gave up 6 bases and J gave up 11 bases, with 11 bases separating them. The whole variable domain, filled in from reference TRBV5-8 and TRBJ2-5, reads EAGVTQSPTHLIKTRGQQATLRCSPISGHTSVYWYQQALGLGLQFLLWYDEGEERNRGNFPPRFSGRQFPNYSSELNVNALELEDSALYLCASTQLGQYFGPGTRLLVL.

This clone was seen only a few times. V usage is TRBV4-2 and J usage is TRBJ1-2; unclear D gene. Germline V gene data show CDR1 as LGHNA and CDR2 as YNFKEQ. Trimming stripped 2 bases from V and 10 bases from J, with 14 bases between. The CDR3 covers 13 residues. The CDR3 protein is CASSQFDGCTYTF. The CDR3 DNA is TGTGCCAGCAGCCAATTCGACGGGTGTACCTACACCTTC.